A selection of T cell receptor beta chains follows, all from one sample in a study of early T cells in non-severe SARS-CoV-2 infection. TCRdb ran MiXCR on the 5' RACE reads and lists one entry per CDR3 protein. Of more than 90,000 distinct CDR3 sequences listed, roughly 9.6% are singletons. The sample was whole blood. The receptor source for this set is an adult who was a healthcare worker with PCR-confirmed SARS-CoV-2 infection or an uninfected control (not recorded which). Each CDR3 is given with its conserved first and last residue. The order of the fields is J gene, D gene, V gene, clone size, CDR3 length, CDR3 DNA, CDR3 protein. A D gene is named only where the DNA matches it firmly. Only part of the rows carry a size: once, few, many, or a class if the clone is expanded.

j_call: TRBJ2-5; d_call: TRBD2; v_call: TRBV2; clone_size: .; cdr3_length: 15; cdr3_nt: TGTGCCAGCAGAGAACATCTAGCGGTTGGAGAGACCCAGTACTTC; cdr3_aa: CASREHLAVGETQYF
j_call: TRBJ1-1; d_call: .; v_call: TRBV20-1; clone_size: .; cdr3_length: 10; cdr3_nt: TGCAGCGGCCGGGCAGGGGAAGCTTTCTTT; cdr3_aa: CSGRAGEAFF
j_call: TRBJ2-3; d_call: .; v_call: TRBV5-1; clone_size: few; cdr3_length: 16; cdr3_nt: TGCGCCAGCAGCTTGGCCACCGGGACGCGCACAGATACGCAGTATTTT; cdr3_aa: CASSLATGTRTDTQYF
j_call: TRBJ1-1; d_call: TRBD1; v_call: TRBV20-1; clone_size: .; cdr3_length: 17; cdr3_nt: TGCAGTGCTTCAAGACCACCGGGACAGGGGGATCGGACTGAAGCTTTCTTT; cdr3_aa: CSASRPPGQGDRTEAFF
j_call: TRBJ2-7; d_call: .; v_call: TRBV4-1; clone_size: many; cdr3_length: 14; cdr3_nt: TGCGCCAGCAGCCCCGCTGTAAGTGCGGACGAGCAGTACTTC; cdr3_aa: CASSPAVSADEQYF
j_call: TRBJ2-3; d_call: TRBD2; v_call: TRBV12-5; clone_size: .; cdr3_length: 13; cdr3_nt: TGTGCTAGACTAGCGGGGGCTCCAGATACGCAGTATTTT; cdr3_aa: CARLAGAPDTQYF
j_call: TRBJ1-2; d_call: .; v_call: TRBV12-3/TRBV12-4; clone_size: many; cdr3_length: 13; cdr3_nt: TGTGCCAGCAGTTTAAGGGACAACTATGGCTACACCTTC; cdr3_aa: CASSLRDNYGYTF
j_call: TRBJ2-4; d_call: .; v_call: TRBV5-1; clone_size: .; cdr3_length: 15; cdr3_nt: TGCGCCAGCAGCTTGCTGGGGACGGGGGCAGACATTCAGTACTTC; cdr3_aa: CASSLLGTGADIQYF
j_call: TRBJ2-2; d_call: .; v_call: TRBV12-3/TRBV12-4; clone_size: few; cdr3_length: 13; cdr3_nt: TGTGCCAGCAGTTTCCGGGGCACCGGGGAGCTGTTTTTT; cdr3_aa: CASSFRGTGELFF
j_call: TRBJ1-1; d_call: .; v_call: TRBV21-1; clone_size: many; cdr3_length: 16; cdr3_nt: TGTGCCAGCAGCAAAGAAACGTGGGACAGGTCCACTGAAGCTTTCTTT; cdr3_aa: CASSKETWDRSTEAFF
j_call: TRBJ2-5; d_call: .; v_call: TRBV19; clone_size: .; cdr3_length: 16; cdr3_nt: TGTGCCAGTAGTTCGCGGAGACAGGACCTCCAAGAGACCCAGTACTTC; cdr3_aa: CASSSRRQDLQETQYF
j_call: TRBJ1-1; d_call: .; v_call: TRBV29-1; clone_size: many; cdr3_length: 14; cdr3_nt: TGCAGCGTAGCGGGAGGGGTCGGAGACACTGAAGCTTTCTTT; cdr3_aa: CSVAGGVGDTEAFF
j_call: TRBJ2-3; d_call: TRBD2; v_call: TRBV20-1; clone_size: .; cdr3_length: 14; cdr3_nt: TGCAGTGCCAAACTAGCGGGAGGGCGAGATACGCAGTATTTT; cdr3_aa: CSAKLAGGRDTQYF
j_call: TRBJ1-2; d_call: .; v_call: TRBV27; clone_size: many; cdr3_length: 16; cdr3_nt: TGTGCCAGCAGTCCCTCCCCAAAGGACGTATATAGGGGCTACACCTTC; cdr3_aa: CASSPSPKDVYRGYTF
j_call: TRBJ2-5; d_call: .; v_call: TRBV25-1; clone_size: few; cdr3_length: 15; cdr3_nt: TGTGCCAGCAGTGAACCAGGGGCTAATAAAGAGACCCAGTACTTC; cdr3_aa: CASSEPGANKETQYF